What follows are 7 T cell receptor beta chains derived from one specimen sequenced in a study of T cells after yellow fever vaccination (dated by TCRdb to about 2019). The treatment or condition label for this specimen denotes: live attenuated yellow fever vaccine strain. Library prep was done by 5' RACE. Reads for this sample came from an Illumina NovaSeq 6000. Through fastp at Q25 and MiXCR, TCRdb rebuilt clones from the public reads, retaining in-frame beta chains. Records with the same CDR3 protein are collapsed into one entry carrying the most frequent genes and DNA. A total of about 340,000 distinct CDR3 sequences appear in this sample, 12% of them only once. The ten largest clones represent 2.5% to 4% of the sample. Source: CD4+ T cells sorted from PBMCs, taken 15 days after the yellow fever booster vaccination. The receptors derive from a man between 18 and 35 years old who received the YFV17D yellow fever vaccine.

This clonotype was counted only a few times. The chain has TRBV2 and TRBJ2-5; D is unresolved. This CDR3 contains 13 residues. Trimming stripped 3 bases from V and 5 bases from J, with 10 bases between. Germline-derived CDR1 and CDR2 are SNHLY and FYNNEI. CDR3 sequence: CASSDSKSETQYF. As DNA, the CDR3 is TGTGCCAGCAGTGACAGCAAGTCGGAGACCCAGTACTTC. The whole variable domain, remainder taken from reference TRBV2 and TRBJ2-5, is EPEVTQTPSHQVTQMGQEVILRCVPISNHLYFYWYRQILGQKVEFLVSFYNNEISEKSEIFDDQFSVERPDGSNFTLKIRSTKLEDSAMYFCASSDSKSETQYFGPGTRLLVL.

This rearrangement joins TRBV20-1 to TRBJ2-1; the match to TRBD1 covers 7 bases. Germline V lookup: CDR1 DFQATT, CDR2 SNEGSKA (reference sequence). The trim removed 3 bases at V and 15 bases at J, leaving 14 bases unmatched. The CDR3 loop spans 13 amino acids. CDR3 bases: TGCAGTGCTAGTGCCGAAGGGGGCGCAAGTCTGTTCTTC. This gives the protein CSASAEGGASLFF.

This clonotype was counted only a few times. The gene calls are TRBV20-1 and TRBJ2-5, with D maybe TRBD2 (7 bases). The length of the CDR3 is 13 residues. Germline loops: CDR1 DFQATT, CDR2 SNEGSKA (reference sequence). DNA of the CDR3: TGCAGCGCCTGGGGGGGCCTCCAAGAGACCCAGTACTTC. Protein product: CSAWGGLQETQYF.

V is TRBV25-1 and J is TRBJ1-1; TRBD1 aligns across 8 bases. Unmatched junction bases numbered 0, after V lost 5 bases and J lost 10 bases. The CDR3 consists of 10 residues. Germline lookup yields CDR1 MGHDK and CDR2 SYGVNS. The CDR3 DNA sequence: TGTGCCAGCAGTCAGGGGGCAGCTTTCTTT. It is translated as CASSQGAAFF.

This clonotype has only a few counts. CDR3 nucleotide sequence: TGTGCCAGCTTCCGGGTGGGCACTGAAGCTTTCTTT. This encodes CASFRVGTEAFF. The chain combines TRBV2 with TRBJ1-1; D not resolved. The CDR3 spans 12 residues. The V gene lost 8 bases and the J gene lost 4 bases, with 11 bases spanning the gap. In germline, CDR1 is SNHLY, CDR2 FYNNEI.

The chain is built from TRBV7-9 and TRBJ1-1; possible D gene TRBD1, 6 bases. CDR1 and CDR2 from the germline V gene are SEHNR and FQNEAQ (reference sequence). V was clipped by 1 base and J by 10 bases, with 13 bases between them. This CDR3 spans 13 amino acids. As DNA, the CDR3 is TGTGCCAGCAGCTTAGGGACAGAGGGCCGAGCTTTCTTT. The encoded protein is CASSLGTEGRAFF.

The chain carries TRBV6-2 or TRBV6-3 and TRBJ2-2; 12 bases line up with TRBD2. The CDR3 covers 21 residues. Germline V CDR1 and CDR2: MNHEY, SVGEGT. The trim removed 0 bases at V and 0 bases at J, leaving 11 bases unmatched. The DNA of the CDR3 is TGTGCCAGCAGTTACTCGACTGGACTAGCGGGATTATACTCGAACACCGGGGAGCTGTTTTTT. This gives the protein CASSYSTGLAGLYSNTGELFF.